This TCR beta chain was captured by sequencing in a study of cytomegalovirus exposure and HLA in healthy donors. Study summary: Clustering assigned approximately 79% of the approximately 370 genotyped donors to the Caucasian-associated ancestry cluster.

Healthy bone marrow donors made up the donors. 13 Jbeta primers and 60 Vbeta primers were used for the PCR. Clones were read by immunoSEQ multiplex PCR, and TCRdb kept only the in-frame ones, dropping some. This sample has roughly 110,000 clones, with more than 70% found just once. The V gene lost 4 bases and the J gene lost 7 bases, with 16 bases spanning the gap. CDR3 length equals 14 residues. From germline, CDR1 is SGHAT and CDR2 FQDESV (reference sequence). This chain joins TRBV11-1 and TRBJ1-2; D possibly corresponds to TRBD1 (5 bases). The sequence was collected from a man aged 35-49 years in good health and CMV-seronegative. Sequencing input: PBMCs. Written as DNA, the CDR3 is TGTGCCAGCAGCTACCCCGGCAAGGGGCCTGGCTACACCTTC. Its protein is CASSYPGKGPGYTF.